A single TCR beta chain is shown here with its context. The CDR3 runs 17 residues. V trimming: 0 bases; J trimming: 4 bases; junction bases outside the gene matches: 7. Germline CDR1 is LNHNV and CDR2 is YYDKDF (reference sequence). These data come from a study of shared clonotypes between healthy human individuals. As for the study in general: Three plates each covered CD4 naive and memory; CD8 naive two, CD8 memory one.

Profiling relied on immunoSEQ multiplex PCR, and the TCRdb table lists in-frame clones only, not all of them. This table has about 1.1 million clones, approximately 80% appearing once. The sequenced sample was memory CD4+ T cells from PBMCs. Subset meaning: CD45RA-negative fraction. The TCR comes from a man younger than 30 in good health. Some clones in this sample may be carry-over from other donors' samples. This sequence joins TRBV15 and TRBJ2-1; 9 bases agree with TRBD2. This CDR3 is CATSRDITSGLYNEQFF. As DNA, the CDR3 is TGTGCCACCAGCAGAGATATAACTAGCGGGCTTTACAATGAGCAGTTCTTC.